This TCR beta chain stems from a study of human T cells and chemical hapten exposure (dated by TCRdb to the early 2020s). Some background on the complete study: For sensitization, 2% DPC in acetone was applied to a roughly 2 cm by roughly 2 cm area of upper inner arm skin. Blood samples were taken from patients before sensitization (week 0) and then at 2, 6 and about 24 weeks after DPC sensitization. This study followed changes in the peripheral blood TCR repertoire in vivo during primary and secondary sensitization of alopecia patients to the hapten diphenylcyclopropenone (DPC). Most of the patients in the cohort were female, and the cohort covered alopecia areata with under or over 50% scalp involvement, alopecia totalis and alopecia universalis. Patch testing was performed on the upper back with Finn chambers containing 0.01% DPC, and the patch tests were scored after 6 days according to International Contact Dermatitis Research Group standards. Blood for TCR sequencing was provided by twenty-nine alopecia patients at one to four time points (pre-sensitization, 2, 6 and 24 weeks). Throughout the study period of 20 to 30 weeks, patients also received therapeutic DPC doses to the scalp every week. Libraries were pooled for sequencing, and variation in per-sample TCR yields was attributed mainly to small differences in library volumes within the pool. Paper-wide results and their limitations: The number of PT1 expanded TCRs positively correlated with patch test score, significant at thresholds 8, 16 and 32 but not 4. No change with DPC sensitization was found in the number of TCRs above 1 in 1000 frequency, and no evidence of global repertoire structure alterations was found. Repeated subsampling changed both the strength of the expansion versus patch-test correlation and the threshold at which the correlation became significant. Because every patient had alopecia, a presumed autoimmune disease, the patients' immune response might differ from that of healthy individuals. Compared with pre-sensitization or healthy control sets, expanded TCRs formed significantly more large CDR3 similarity clusters, which is consistent with antigen-driven responses.

Library preparation used RACE. TCRdb lists the instrument as NextSeq 500. Library preparation attached unique molecular identifiers to individual cDNA molecules for quantitative, reproducible TCR counting. For every blood RNA sample, sequencing covered both the TCR alpha and TCR beta chains. Regarding the original processing steps: A median of about 87,000 TCRs per sample was observed, with a range of about 20,000 to 700,000. The Decombinator software suite was used to annotate V, J and CDR3 in the TCR reads. Every sample was subsampled to the same number of TCRs (28,000) for the PS versus PT1 abundance plots. TCRs were defined as expanded if absent before sensitization and observed at least eight times at the 2-week time point. TCRdb itself trimmed the public reads at Q25 with fastp, ran MiXCR and retained productive beta chains. Rows merge per CDR3 protein into single entries with the most common DNA and genes. None of the V and J calls come from the authors' own analysis; TCRdb made them. The sample table contains 350,000 to 400,000 distinct CDR3 sequences; only one count was recorded for around 5.5% of them. The ten largest clonotypes hold around 2.6% of the sample.

The time point label for this specimen denotes: pre-sensitization, week 0. The treatment or condition label on this specimen signifies: therapeutic diphenylcyclopropenone sensitization with weekly scalp DPC. At each patch-test visit, blood was drawn before the patch test was applied. Eligible patients were aged 18 to 70, diagnosed with alopecia, deemed suitable for DPC therapy, and excluded if pregnant. Total RNA was extracted from unfractionated whole blood collected in Tempus Blood RNA tubes. The CDR3 goes from the cysteine to the phenylalanine over 15 residues. Left in the record is the CDR3 DNA by itself, 45 bases read in frame from the first base. Taken from the germline V gene (reference sequence), the CDR1 and CDR2 loops are SGHNT and YYREEE. V is reduced by 0 bases and J by 3 bases, leaving a spacing of 12 bases between them. Notes on this clonotype: This clone's antigen is unknown. No quality values exist for individual bases; no much larger clone is one base distant.

The TCR comes from a woman aged 45-60 years with alopecia areata. Some clones in this sample may be carry-over from other donors' samples. This specimen consisted of whole blood, obtained in connection with sensitization to the hapten diphenylcyclopropenone (DPC). The chain couples TRBV5-4 to TRBJ1-1; no confident D gene assignment can be made. The CDR3 sequence is CASSLEVTGDTEAFF. In nucleotide form, the sequence is TGTGCCAGCAGCTTGGAAGTCACCGGGGACACTGAAGCTTTCTTT.